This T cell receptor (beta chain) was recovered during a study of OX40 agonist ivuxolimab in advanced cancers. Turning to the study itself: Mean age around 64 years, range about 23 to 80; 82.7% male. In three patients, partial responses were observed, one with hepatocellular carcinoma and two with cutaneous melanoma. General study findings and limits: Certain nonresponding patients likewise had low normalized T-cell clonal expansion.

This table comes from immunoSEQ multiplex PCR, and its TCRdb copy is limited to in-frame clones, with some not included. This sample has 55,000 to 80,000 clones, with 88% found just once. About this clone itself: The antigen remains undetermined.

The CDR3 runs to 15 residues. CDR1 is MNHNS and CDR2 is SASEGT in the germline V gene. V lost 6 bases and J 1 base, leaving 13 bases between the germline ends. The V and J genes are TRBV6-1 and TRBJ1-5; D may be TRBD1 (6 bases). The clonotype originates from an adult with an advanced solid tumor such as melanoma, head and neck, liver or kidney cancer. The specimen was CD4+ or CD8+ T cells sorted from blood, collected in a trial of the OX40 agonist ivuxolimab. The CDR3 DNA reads TGTGCCAGCAGGGACAGTTTATACAGCAATCAGCCCCAGCATTTT. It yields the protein CASRDSLYSNQPQHF.